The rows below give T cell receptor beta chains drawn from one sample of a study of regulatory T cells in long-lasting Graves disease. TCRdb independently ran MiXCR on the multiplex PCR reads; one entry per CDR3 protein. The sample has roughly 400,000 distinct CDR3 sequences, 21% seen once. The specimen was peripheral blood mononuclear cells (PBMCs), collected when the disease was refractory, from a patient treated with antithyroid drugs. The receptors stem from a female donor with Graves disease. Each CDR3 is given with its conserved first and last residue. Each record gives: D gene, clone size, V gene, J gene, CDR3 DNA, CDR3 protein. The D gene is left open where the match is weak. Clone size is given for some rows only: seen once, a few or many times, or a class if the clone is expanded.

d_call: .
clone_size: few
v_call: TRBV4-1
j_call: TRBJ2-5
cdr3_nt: TGCGCCAGCAGCCAAGTCTCAGGGGTGGAGACCCAGTACTTC
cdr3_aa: CASSQVSGVETQYF

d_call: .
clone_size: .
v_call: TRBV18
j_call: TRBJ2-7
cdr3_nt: TGTGCCAGCTCACCAGAGGCAGAGCAGTACTTC
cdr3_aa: CASSPEAEQYF

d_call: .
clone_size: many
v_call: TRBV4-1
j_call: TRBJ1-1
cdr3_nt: TGCGCCAGCAGCCAAGATCCGTTCCGTGAAGCTTTCTTT
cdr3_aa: CASSQDPFREAFF

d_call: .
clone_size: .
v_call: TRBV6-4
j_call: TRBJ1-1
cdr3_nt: TGTGCCAGCAGTATACGGATGGGGGACACTGAAGCTTTCTTT
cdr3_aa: CASSIRMGDTEAFF

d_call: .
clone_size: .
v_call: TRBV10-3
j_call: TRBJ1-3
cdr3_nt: TGTGCCAGCAGTTTATCAACAGGGCCAGGAAACACCATATATTTT
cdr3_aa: CASSLSTGPGNTIYF

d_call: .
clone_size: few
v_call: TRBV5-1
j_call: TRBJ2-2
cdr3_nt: TGCGCCAGGACCGCGAGTTGGCGGGACTGCCCCACCGGGGAGCTGTTTTTT
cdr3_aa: CARTASWRDCPTGELFF

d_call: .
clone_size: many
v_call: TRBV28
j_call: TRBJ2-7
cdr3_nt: TGTGCCAGCAGTCGAGGCGACTACGAGCAGTACTTC
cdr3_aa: CASSRGDYEQYF

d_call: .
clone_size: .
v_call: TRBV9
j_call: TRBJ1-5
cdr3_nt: TGTGCCAGCAGCGTACGCGATAGCAATCAGCCCCAGCATTTT
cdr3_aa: CASSVRDSNQPQHF

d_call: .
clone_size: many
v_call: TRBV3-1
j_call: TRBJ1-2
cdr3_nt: TGTGCCAGCAGCCAAGCAGGTGGTGCGGGGTTCAACTATGGCTACACCTTC
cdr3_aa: CASSQAGGAGFNYGYTF

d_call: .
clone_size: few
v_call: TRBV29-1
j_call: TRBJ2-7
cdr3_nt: TGCAGCGTGACAGGACCTCCGGACTACGAGCAGTACTTC
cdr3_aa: CSVTGPPDYEQYF

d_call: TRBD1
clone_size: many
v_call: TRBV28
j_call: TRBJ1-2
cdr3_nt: TGTGCCACCGGGACAGGCTATGGCTACACCTTC
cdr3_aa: CATGTGYGYTF

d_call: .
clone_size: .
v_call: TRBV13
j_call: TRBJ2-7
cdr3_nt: TGTGCCAGCAGCTTACGAACCAGCGGACCCTACGAGCAGTACTTC
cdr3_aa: CASSLRTSGPYEQYF

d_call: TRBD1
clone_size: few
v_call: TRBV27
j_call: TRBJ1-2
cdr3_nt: TGTGCCAGCCACAGGGGGTTCGACTATGGCTACACCTTC
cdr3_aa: CASHRGFDYGYTF

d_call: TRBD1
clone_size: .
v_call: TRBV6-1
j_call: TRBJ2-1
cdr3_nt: TGTGCCGGGGCAACCGGGACAGGGTTATACAATGAGCAGTTCTTC
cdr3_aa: CAGATGTGLYNEQFF

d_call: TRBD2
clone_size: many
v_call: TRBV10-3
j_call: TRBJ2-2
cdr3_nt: TGTGCCATCAGTGACAAGCGGGGCTCTAACACCGGGGAGCTGTTTTTT
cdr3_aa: CAISDKRGSNTGELFF

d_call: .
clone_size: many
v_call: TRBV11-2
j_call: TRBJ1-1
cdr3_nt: TGTGCCAGCAGCTTAGCGAGGAACACTGAAGCTTTCTTT
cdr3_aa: CASSLARNTEAFF

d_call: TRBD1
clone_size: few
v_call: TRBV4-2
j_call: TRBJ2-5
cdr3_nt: TGTGCCAGCAGAGCCGGGACAGGGAATTTCCAAGAGACCCAGTACTTC
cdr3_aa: CASRAGTGNFQETQYF

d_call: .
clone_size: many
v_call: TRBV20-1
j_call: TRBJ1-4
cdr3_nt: TGCAGTGCTAGACAGACAGGCCTTCGGGAAAAACTGTTTTTT
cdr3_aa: CSARQTGLREKLFF

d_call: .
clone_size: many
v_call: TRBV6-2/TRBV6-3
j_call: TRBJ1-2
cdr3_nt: TGTGCCAGCAGTTCCACTGGGGAATTCTATGGCTACACCTTC
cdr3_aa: CASSSTGEFYGYTF

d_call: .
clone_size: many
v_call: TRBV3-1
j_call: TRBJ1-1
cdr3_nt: TGTGCCAGCAGCCTACGAGTGGGCCCTCTGGCTTTCTTT
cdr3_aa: CASSLRVGPLAFF

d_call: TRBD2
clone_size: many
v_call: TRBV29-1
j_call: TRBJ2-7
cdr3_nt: TGCAGCGTTGAAGGGACTAGCGGATTTCTTGGGCAGTACTTC
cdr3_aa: CSVEGTSGFLGQYF

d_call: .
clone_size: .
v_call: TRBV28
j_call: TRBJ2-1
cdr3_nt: TGTGCCAGCATAGTCCCCTCGGGAGAGCAGTTCTTC
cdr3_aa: CASIVPSGEQFF

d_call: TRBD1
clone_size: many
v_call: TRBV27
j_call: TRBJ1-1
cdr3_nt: TGTGCCAGCAGTTTTCTACAGAAACAGGGGGTTGTGACTGAAGCTTTCTTT
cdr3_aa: CASSFLQKQGVVTEAFF

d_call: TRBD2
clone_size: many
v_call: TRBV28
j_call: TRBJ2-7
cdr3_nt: TGTGCCAGCAGTTTTTTGGCGGGAGGCTACGAGCAGTACTTC
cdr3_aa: CASSFLAGGYEQYF

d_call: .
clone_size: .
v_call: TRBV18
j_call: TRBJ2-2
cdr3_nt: TGTGCCAGCTCACCGGTGGGGGCGGCTCATCTCGCCGGGGAGCTGTTTTTT
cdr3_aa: CASSPVGAAHLAGELFF

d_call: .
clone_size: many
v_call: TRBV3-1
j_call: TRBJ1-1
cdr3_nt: TGTGCCAGCAGCCAAGAGAGCAGGAACACTGAAGCTTTCTTT
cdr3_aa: CASSQESRNTEAFF

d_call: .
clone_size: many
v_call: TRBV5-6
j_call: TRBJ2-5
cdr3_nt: TGCGCCAGCAGCTTGGTCTCCCAAGAGACCCAGTACTTC
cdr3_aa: CASSLVSQETQYF

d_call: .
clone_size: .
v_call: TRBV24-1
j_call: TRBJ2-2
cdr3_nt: TGTGCCACCAGTGATTTGCCTTCCGGGGAGCTGTTTTTT
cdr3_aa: CATSDLPSGELFF

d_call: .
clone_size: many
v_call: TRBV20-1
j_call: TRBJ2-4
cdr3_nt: TGCAGTGCTCTATCTAGTGGACTAGCCAAAAACATTCAGTACTTC
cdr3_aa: CSALSSGLAKNIQYF

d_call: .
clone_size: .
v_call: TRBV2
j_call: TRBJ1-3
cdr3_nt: TGTGCCTGCCTATGGCAGGGGAACCTCTCTGGAAACACCATATATTTT
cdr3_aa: CACLWQGNLSGNTIYF

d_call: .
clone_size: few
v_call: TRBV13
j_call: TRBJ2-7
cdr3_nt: TGTGCCAGCAGCCAATACGGGACGGGCAACTACGAGCAGTACTTC
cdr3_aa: CASSQYGTGNYEQYF

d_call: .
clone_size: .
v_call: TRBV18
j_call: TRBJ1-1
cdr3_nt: TGTGCCAGCTCACCACAGAATTCTGAAGCTTTCTTT
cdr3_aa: CASSPQNSEAFF

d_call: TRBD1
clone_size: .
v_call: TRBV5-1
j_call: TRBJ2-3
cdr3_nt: TGCGCCAGCAGCAAGCCGCTGGGACAGGCAGATACGCAGTATTTT
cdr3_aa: CASSKPLGQADTQYF

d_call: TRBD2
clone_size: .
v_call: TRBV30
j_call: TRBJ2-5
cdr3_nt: TGTGCCGGACTAGCGGGGGGACCAGATCTGTCACAAGAGACCCAGTACTTC
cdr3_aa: CAGLAGGPDLSQETQYF

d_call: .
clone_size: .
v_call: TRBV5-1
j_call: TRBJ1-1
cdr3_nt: TGCGCCAGCAGCTTGGAGAGAGTAGCTTTCTTT
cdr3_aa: CASSLERVAFF

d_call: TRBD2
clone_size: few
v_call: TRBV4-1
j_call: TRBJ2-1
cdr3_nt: TGCGCCAGCAGCCCTAAGGGTAGCGGGAGGGAGCATGAGCAGTTCTTC
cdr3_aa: CASSPKGSGREHEQFF

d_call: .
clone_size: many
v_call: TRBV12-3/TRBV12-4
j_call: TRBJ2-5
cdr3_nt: TGTGCCAGCAGTGATGTCAGCGGCCAAGAGACCCAGTACTTC
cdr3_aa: CASSDVSGQETQYF

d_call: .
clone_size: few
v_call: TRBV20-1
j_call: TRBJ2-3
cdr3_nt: TGCAGTGCAAGGGACAATCCTAGCACAGATACGCAGTATTTT
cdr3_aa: CSARDNPSTDTQYF

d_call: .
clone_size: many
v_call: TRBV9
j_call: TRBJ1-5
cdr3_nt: TGTGCCAGCAGCCAGGGACTGAGCAATCAGCCCCAGCATTTT
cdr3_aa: CASSQGLSNQPQHF

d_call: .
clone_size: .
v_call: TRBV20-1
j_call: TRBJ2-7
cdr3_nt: TGCAGTGCTAGGGACCTAGTGAGCTCCTACGAGCAGTACTTC
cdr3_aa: CSARDLVSSYEQYF

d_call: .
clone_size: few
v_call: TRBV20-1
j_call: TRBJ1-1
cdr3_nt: TGCAGTGCTATACAGGGTATTACGGCTGAAGCTTTCTTT
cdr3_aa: CSAIQGITAEAFF